Presented here are 13 T cell receptor beta chains from one specimen sequenced in a study of immune evolution from preneoplasia to lung adenocarcinoma. TCRdb keeps only in-frame clones here, not all; method: immunoSEQ multiplex PCR. This repertoire shows 2,000 to 2,500 clones, about three quarters found once; its top ten account for roughly an eighth. Sequenced material: FFPE adjacent normal lung tissue. These receptors all come from a person between 60 and 79 years old with lung adenocarcinoma.

This clone appeared a single time. V usage is TRBV6-1 and J usage is TRBJ1-1; the D gene is possibly TRBD1 (5 bases). This CDR3 is built from 13 residues. Germline V gene sequence: CDR1 MNHNS, CDR2 SASEGT. V lost 5 bases and J 4 bases, leaving 11 bases between the germline ends. The CDR3 sequence: CASSFNGGTEAFF. Written as DNA, the CDR3 is TGTGCCAGCAGTTTTAATGGGGGCACTGAAGCTTTCTTT.

V gene TRBV6-5 combines with J gene TRBJ2-7; the D gene could be TRBD1 or TRBD2 (5 bases each). Trimming left V 2 bases short and J 5 bases short, with 10 bases between. The germline CDR1 and CDR2 sequences are MNHEY and SVGAGI. CDR3 length equals 13 residues. The CDR3 loop reads CASSYGRDHEQYF. CDR3 nucleotides: TGTGCCAGCAGTTACGGCAGGGACCACGAGCAGTACTTC.

CDR3 sequence (DNA): TGTGCCTGGACCCGGACAGAGTCACCCCTCCACTTT. This encodes CAWTRTESPLHF. The gene calls are TRBV30 and TRBJ1-6; a weak D match, TRBD1 (6 bases). Looked up from germline, CDR1 is GTSNPN and CDR2 is SVGIG (reference sequence). The CDR3 is made up of 12 amino acids. Trimming left V 4 bases short and J 10 bases short, with 11 bases between. The complete variable domain, with remaining parts taken from reference TRBV30 and TRBJ1-6, reads SQTIHQWPATLVQPVGSPLSLECTVEGTSNPNLYWYRQAAGRGLQLLFYSVGIGQISSEVPQNLSASRPQDRQFILSSKKLLLSDSGFYLCAWTRTESPLHFGNGTRLTVT.

The rearrangement uses TRBV4-2 and TRBJ1-2; 7 bases are shared with TRBD1. The germline V gene encodes CDR1 LGHNA and CDR2 YNFKEQ. V shed 2 bases, J shed 8 bases, and the junction held 5 bases outside the gene matches. This CDR3 is 13 amino acids long. The DNA of the CDR3 is TGTGCCAGCAGCCAATCTACAGGGGAAGGCTACACCTTC. Its translation is CASSQSTGEGYTF.

This sequence joins TRBV11-3 and TRBJ2-1; the match to TRBD2 covers 9 bases. V was pared by 5 bases and J by 3 bases, with 5 bases of the junction left unmatched. Germline V gives CDR1 SGHNT, CDR2 YENEEA. The CDR3 consists of 15 residues. CDR3 nucleotide sequence: TGTGCCAGCAGCCCTAGCGGGGAGGACTACAATGAGCAGTTCTTC. Protein product: CASSPSGEDYNEQFF.

The gene calls are TRBV30 and TRBJ1-1; D perhaps matches TRBD1 (5 bases). V gave up 0 bases and J gave up 5 bases, with 10 bases separating them. Germline lookup yields CDR1 GTSNPN and CDR2 SVGIG (reference sequence). This CDR3 is built from 13 residues. CDR3 nucleotides: TGTGCCTGGAGTGTAGCCGGGGGAACTGAAGCTTTCTTT. As protein: CAWSVAGGTEAFF.

V usage is TRBV14 and J usage is TRBJ2-7; D is possibly TRBD2 (6 bases). Germline V gene sequence: CDR1 SGHDN, CDR2 FVKESK. Deletions cut 0 bases from V and 7 bases from J, with 22 bases between. This CDR3 spans 17 amino acids. CDR3 nucleotides: TGTGCCAGCAGCCAAGATCGGATGGGCCTCAGGAGGGATGAGCAGTACTTC. This codes for CASSQDRMGLRRDEQYF.

The rearrangement links TRBV7-2 to TRBJ2-2; TRBD1 aligns across 7 bases. This CDR3 comprises 16 residues. V lost 5 bases to trimming and J lost 0 bases; unmatched junction nucleotides: 6. Germline CDR1 SGHTA, CDR2 FQGNSA. The CDR3 coding sequence is TGTGCCAGCAGCCCCCCGGGGACAGCGAACACCGGGGAGCTGTTTTTT. Protein sequence: CASSPPGTANTGELFF. Combining the CDR3 with reference TRBV7-2 and TRBJ2-2 gives the whole variable domain GAGVSQSPSNKVTEKGKDVELRCDPISGHTALYWYRQSLGQGLEFLIYFQGNSAPDKSGLPSDRFSAERTGGSVSTLTIQRTQQEDSAVYLCASSPPGTANTGELFFGEGSRLTVL.

The chain uses TRBV19 and TRBJ2-5, with D perhaps matching TRBD1 (6 bases). This CDR3 contains 15 residues. Germline CDR1 and CDR2: LNHDA and SQIVND (reference sequence). Trimming removed 8 bases at V and 0 bases at J, with 16 bases between. CDR3 sequence: CASDETGGYQETQYF. The CDR3 region has the DNA TGTGCCAGTGACGAGACAGGCGGGTACCAAGAGACCCAGTACTTC.

V usage is TRBV29-1 and J usage is TRBJ1-2, with D possibly matching TRBD1 (5 bases). Trimming shortened V by 5 bases and J by 4 bases, and 11 bases separated the two germline ends. The CDR3 consists of 12 residues. CDR1 is SQVTM, CDR2 ANQGSEA, per germline. The CDR3 protein is CSVRGTGYGYTF. The CDR3 DNA follows: TGCAGCGTTCGTGGAACAGGCTATGGCTACACCTTC.

The CDR3 loop reads CASSPGLAGANEQFF. CDR3 in DNA: TGTGCCAGCTCACCGGGACTAGCGGGGGCCAATGAGCAGTTCTTC. The rearrangement joins TRBV18 to TRBJ2-1, with 14 positions matching TRBD2. V lost 3 bases and J lost 6; bases outside the gene matches: 1. Germline V gene lookup returns CDR1 KGHSH and CDR2 LQKENI. The CDR3 has 15 amino acids.

The rearrangement uses TRBV6-6 and TRBJ1-5; D uncertain. The V gene lost 8 bases and the J gene lost 5 bases, with 13 bases spanning the gap. Germline CDR1 and CDR2: MNHNY and SVGAGI (reference sequence). The length of the CDR3 is 13 residues. This chain's CDR3 is CASAFGTDQPQHF. The CDR3 nucleotides are TGTGCCAGCGCATTTGGAACTGATCAGCCCCAGCATTTT.

J is TRBJ1-4 and V is TRBV6-6; 11 nucleotides align to TRBD1. In germline, CDR1 is MNHNY, CDR2 SVGAGI (reference sequence). This CDR3 region has 15 residues. Trimming removed 4 bases from V and 10 bases from J; junction bases left unmatched: 8. Written as DNA, the CDR3 is TGTGCCAGCAGTTTCCCGGGACAGGGGGTTAGAAAACTGTTTTTT. Translation gives CASSFPGQGVRKLFF.